A selection of T cell receptor beta chains follows, all from one sample in a study of cytomegalovirus exposure and HLA in healthy donors. Generated by immunoSEQ multiplex PCR, the TCRdb table keeps only in-frame clones and is missing some. The data contain 150,000 to 200,000 clones, 70% to 80% of them singletons. The sequenced material came from PBMCs. The receptors derive from a man aged 55 to 69 in good health and CMV-seronegative. Each CDR3 is given with its conserved first and last residue. The order of the fields is V gene, J gene, CDR3 protein.

TRBV29-1,TRBJ2-3,CSVEAGGGRDTQYF
TRBV6-6,TRBJ2-3,CASARGTSGGTDTQYF
TRBV18,TRBJ2-1,CASSPQSSGSYNEQFF
TRBV27,TRBJ2-3,CASRPPSGATDTQYF
TRBV27,TRBJ2-3,CASRIQGARSTDTQYF
TRBV25-1,TRBJ2-7,CASSTPAGSRYEQYF
TRBV18,TRBJ2-5,CASSPPNRGAWETQYF
TRBV7-2,TRBJ2-2,CADGLDTGELFF
TRBV12-5,TRBJ1-5,CASGFAGRVKAQHF
TRBV11-3,TRBJ2-5,CASSLGPQEETQYF
TRBV2,TRBJ2-5,CASGSVRAGEFETQYF
TRBV29-1,TRBJ1-2,CSVEPPRQNYGYTF
TRBV7-2,TRBJ1-2,CASSLGIQDYGYTF
TRBV28,TRBJ2-7,CASSTSGTRAYEQYF
TRBV6-1,TRBJ2-1,CASRRTSNAYNEQFF
TRBV9,TRBJ2-1,CASSVEGVAGSLYNEQFF
TRBV7-2,TRBJ1-3,CASDQGNSGNTIYF
TRBV7-6,TRBJ2-5,CASSLARAGAGETQYF
TRBV6-5,TRBJ1-2,CASSYPGSYGYTF
TRBV30,TRBJ2-7,CAWTSGTYEQYF
TRBV23-1,TRBJ2-5,CASSHLLDYEETQYF
TRBV5-8,TRBJ2-1,CASSLVGTGTFNEQFF
TRBV7-2,TRBJ2-1,CASSPTSGPWHEQFF
TRBV5-1,TRBJ2-1,CASSLQGSSYNEQFF
TRBV7-6,TRBJ2-1,CASSSQTQEYNEQFF
TRBV2,TRBJ1-5,CASSADRAQPQHF
TRBV28,TRBJ1-1,CASSLNALYTEAFF
TRBV19,TRBJ2-1,CASRTHPYNEQFF
TRBV10-3,TRBJ2-6,CAISESAGASSGANVLTF
TRBV11-2,TRBJ1-3,CASSPQNTIYF
TRBV5-1,TRBJ2-1,CASSPTGDTYNEQFF
TRBV7-9,TRBJ2-7,CASGGAAYEQYF
TRBV5-6,TRBJ2-1,CASSLVGPSYNEQFF
TRBV28,TRBJ2-7,CASNTAGLPRYEQYF
TRBV4-3,TRBJ2-5,CASSQVGAEGAETQYF
TRBV5-4,TRBJ1-2,CASSLGAGPQYGYTF
TRBV29-1,TRBJ1-2,CSVGQGYGYTF
TRBV5-1,NA,CASQTSGGSHEQYF
TRBV9,TRBJ2-3,CASSVGTRKLPDTQYF